The 20 T cell receptor beta chains given below trace back to one sample, sequenced in a study of T-cell reconstitution after alpha-beta-depleted transplantation in children (dated by TCRdb to 2015 to 2016). Library preparation was by PCR. TCRdb names Illumina HiSeq 2500 as the instrument used. TCR library preparation used molecular barcoding, with unique molecular identifiers applied to normalize quantification of the TCRbeta repertoire. TCRdb itself trimmed the public reads at Q25 with fastp, ran MiXCR and retained productive beta chains. Identical CDR3 proteins give one entry, which carries the most common genes and DNA. The sample yields hundreds of thousands of distinct CDR3 sequences; 15% to 20% were counted once. Around 0.96% of the sample is held by the ten biggest clonotypes. The sample in question was PBMCs from the stem cell graft donor, obtained from the stem cell graft. These receptors were collected from a human donor who donated a stem cell graft to a child with acute myeloid leukemia.

The chain recombines TRBV20-1 with TRBJ1-2, with TRBD1 matching over 8 bases. The CDR3 consists of 12 residues. The germline V gene encodes CDR1 DFQATT and CDR2 SNEGSKA (reference sequence). V was clipped by 5 bases and J by 8 bases; unmatched bases: 7. The CDR3 loop reads CSASGTGGGYTF. In nucleotides, the CDR3 is TGCAGTGCTTCTGGGACAGGAGGAGGCTACACCTTC.

This clonotype was seen many times. V is TRBV20-1 and J is TRBJ1-5; TRBD1 aligns across 9 bases. The germline gives CDR1 DFQATT, CDR2 SNEGSKA (reference sequence). This CDR3 has 14 amino acids. Trimming cost V 6 bases and J 3 bases; bases outside gene matches: 6. Here the CDR3 DNA reads TGCAGTGCCAGGGGGACAGGGTACAATCAGCCCCAGCATTTT. The encoded protein is CSARGTGYNQPQHF.

The J gene is TRBJ2-1, the V gene TRBV20-1; D possibly corresponds to TRBD1 (6 bases). The germline V gene has CDR1 DFQATT and CDR2 SNEGSKA (reference sequence). Trimming left V 2 bases short and J 0 bases short, with 20 bases between. This CDR3 contains 18 residues. CDR3 region: CSARTSGTKVNSYNEQFF. The CDR3 coding sequence is TGCAGTGCTAGAACCTCCGGGACAAAGGTGAACTCCTACAATGAGCAGTTCTTC.

This clonotype was detected only a few times. This sequence joins TRBV15 and TRBJ2-7; D is perhaps TRBD1 or TRBD2 (5 bases each). V was shortened by 1 base and J by 4 bases, with 11 bases between the two germline ends. This CDR3 is built from 14 residues. Germline loops: CDR1 LNHNV, CDR2 YYDKDF (reference sequence). CDR3 sequence reads: CATSRVGDGYEQYF. For the CDR3, the DNA is TGTGCCACCAGCAGAGTCGGGGACGGGTACGAGCAGTACTTC.

The chain joins TRBV4-1 to TRBJ1-5, with D uncertain. The CDR3 is 15 amino acids. The germline gives CDR1 MGHRA, CDR2 YSYEKL. V lost 1 base to trimming and J lost 2 bases, with 9 bases between them. CDR3 coding DNA: TGCGCCAGCAGCCAAGTCACCGGGGGCAATCAGCCCCAGCATTTT. It translates to CASSQVTGGNQPQHF.

This clonotype has only a few counts. This chain joins TRBV20-1 and TRBJ2-3; TRBD2 aligns across 13 bases. The trim removed 4 bases at V and 2 bases at J, leaving 6 bases unmatched. In germline, CDR1 is DFQATT, CDR2 SNEGSKA (reference sequence). This CDR3 comprises 16 residues. CDR3 sequence: CSAIRTSGGVTDTQYF. CDR3 coding DNA: TGCAGTGCTATCCGGACTAGCGGGGGAGTCACAGATACGCAGTATTTT.

As concerns this clonotype: Possible read error: a much larger clone is one base away. This sequence joins TRBV20-1 and TRBJ2-5; 7 nucleotides line up with TRBD2. The CDR3 consists of 14 residues. Germline loops: CDR1 DFQATT, CDR2 SNEGSKA (reference sequence). V lost 5 bases, J lost 5 bases, and 11 bases stayed unmatched. CDR3 DNA: TGCAGTGCTGTTTCTAGCGGCCTGGAGGAGACCCAGTACTTC. Its translation is CSAVSSGLEETQYF.

The genes are TRBV12-3 or TRBV12-4 and TRBJ2-4; D is undetermined. The CDR3 sequence is 11 residues long. Trimming removed 5 bases from V and 5 bases from J, with 4 bases in between. The CDR3 DNA is TGTGCCAGCAGTCCCCAAAACATTCAGTACTTC. Its translation is CASSPQNIQYF.

This clonotype was counted many times. This chain joins TRBV29-1 and TRBJ2-3, with D unclear. Germline V lookup: CDR1 SQVTM, CDR2 ANQGSEA. Trimming removed 3 bases at V and 5 bases at J, with 18 bases between. The CDR3 runs to 15 residues. The CDR3 DNA sequence: TGCAGCGTTGACTCCCGGACCCCCTGGGAAGATACGCAGTATTTT. It encodes CSVDSRTPWEDTQYF.

This clonotype has a handful of counts. The chain recombines TRBV20-1 with TRBJ1-6; TRBD1 might be the D (6 bases). Germline CDR1 is DFQATT and CDR2 is SNEGSKA (reference sequence). Trimming stripped 8 bases from V and 5 bases from J, with 22 bases between. This CDR3 comprises 16 residues. This chain's CDR3 is CSPSQGGTANNSPLHF. In DNA form, the CDR3 reads TGCAGTCCATCACAAGGGGGGACGGCGAATAATTCACCCCTCCACTTT.

This chain links TRBV12-3 or TRBV12-4 with TRBJ1-2; 7 bases match TRBD1. The CDR3 length is 12 residues. The V segment lost 6 bases and the J segment 8 bases; nucleotides outside the gene matches: 6. The CDR3 region has the DNA TGTGCCAGCAGAACCCGACAGGGCGGCTACACCTTC. Protein: CASRTRQGGYTF.

This clonotype was seen many times. The chain couples TRBV20-1 to TRBJ1-1; TRBD1 matches 7 bases. V lost 3 bases and J lost 0; bases outside the gene matches: 13. This CDR3 spans 17 amino acids. Per the germline V gene, CDR1 is DFQATT and CDR2 is SNEGSKA (reference sequence). CDR3 residues: CSASPVDRVGMNTEAFF. The CDR3 region has the DNA TGCAGTGCTAGCCCCGTCGACAGGGTTGGGATGAACACTGAAGCTTTCTTT.

This chain connects TRBV28 to TRBJ2-1; perhaps TRBD1 as D (5 bases). V lost 6 bases and J lost 6, with 24 bases in between. Germline V gene sequence: CDR1 MDHEN, CDR2 SYDVKM. The CDR3 is 17 amino acids. CDR3 nucleotide sequence: TGTGCCAGCAGCCCAACCGCAGGGATCATCCCGCGCAATGAGCAGTTCTTC. Residues: CASSPTAGIIPRNEQFF.

In this sample, this clonotype turned up many times. The gene calls are TRBV20-1 and TRBJ2-4, with TRBD1 matching 7 bases. The CDR3 spans 14 residues. CDR1 is DFQATT and CDR2 is SNEGSKA in the germline V gene (reference sequence). The J segment lost 9 bases and the V segment lost 3 bases, leaving 11 bases of the junction unmatched. The CDR3 nucleotides are TGCAGTGCTAGTGATAGGGACAGCATGAGCATTCAGTACTTC. Protein: CSASDRDSMSIQYF.

In this sample, this clonotype turned up a few times. The chain uses TRBV28 and TRBJ2-6; no clear D. Trimming removed 10 bases at V and 4 bases at J, with 8 bases between. Germline CDR1 is MDHEN and CDR2 is SYDVKM. CDR3 length equals 12 residues. CDR3 in DNA: TGTGCCACCCTACAGGGGGCCAACGTCCTGACTTTC. This codes for CATLQGANVLTF.

This clonotype was counted between two and nine times. The V call is TRBV24-1, the J call TRBJ2-1; no definite D call. Trimming left V 4 bases short and J 4 bases short, with 19 bases between. Germline loops: CDR1 KGHDR, CDR2 SFDVKD. This CDR3 spans 17 amino acids. CDR3 sequence reads: CATSESHSDTYYNEQFF. The DNA of the CDR3 is TGTGCCACCAGTGAGTCACACAGCGATACTTATTACAATGAGCAGTTCTTC.

There are many counts of this clonotype. V and J are TRBV29-1 and TRBJ2-5; 8 bases map to TRBD1. Trimming removed 7 bases from V and 5 bases from J; junction bases left unmatched: 9. Germline CDR1 SQVTM, CDR2 ANQGSEA. This CDR3 comprises 13 residues. The CDR3 protein is CSEGQGRGETQYF. The CDR3, as DNA: TGCAGCGAAGGACAGGGACGTGGGGAGACCCAGTACTTC.

This clonotype showed up just once. The chain combines TRBV7-3 with TRBJ2-2; 8 bases map to TRBD2. This CDR3 has 18 residues. The junction had 11 bases not matched to a gene; V was cut back by 1 base and J by 4 bases. The germline V gene has CDR1 SGHTA and CDR2 FQGTGA. The CDR3, as DNA: TGTGCCAGCAGCTTAAAGGCCGGCGGGGGGCCTCTCACCGGGGAGCTGTTTTTT. Translating gives CASSLKAGGGPLTGELFF.

This clonotype occurred a few times. The rearrangement joins TRBV28 to TRBJ1-1; D is unclear. From germline, CDR1 is MDHEN and CDR2 SYDVKM. This CDR3 is built from 16 residues. The ends were cut back, 4 bases at V and 0 bases at J, with 15 bases in the middle. CDR3 region: CASSSPIFTLNTEAFF. The DNA for the CDR3 is TGTGCCAGCAGTTCCCCGATATTCACCTTGAACACTGAAGCTTTCTTT.

This clonotype has ten or more counts. The rearrangement links TRBV20-1 to TRBJ2-3; 7 bases map to TRBD1. CDR1 is DFQATT, CDR2 SNEGSKA, per germline (reference sequence). J gave up 1 base and V 5 bases, and 6 bases lay outside the gene matches. This CDR3 is 14 amino acids long. CDR3 loop: CSADRVGGTDTQYF. DNA for the CDR3: TGCAGTGCTGACAGGGTGGGGGGCACAGATACGCAGTATTTT.